Here is one T cell receptor (beta chain) with its context. Its antigen remains unidentified. Per-nucleotide qualities are absent, and no much larger clonotype sits a single base away. These data originate in a study of blood T cells in healthy people across ages (dated by TCRdb to between 2014 and 2017). Concerning the study at large: In model experiments, template switching captured about one uniquely barcoded TCR beta cDNA molecule for every two T cells. For two donors (one aged 18 to 29 and one aged 80 or older), the study analyzed two additional independent replicas of 1 million unique cDNA reads from the same blood draw. Using deep sequencing normalized with unique cDNA molecular identifiers, the study measured how TCR beta repertoire diversity changes with age. Donors of different ages were randomly distributed across sequencing lanes to avoid experimental bias. The donors were divided into four age groups: young (average around 17 years), middle-aged (around 37), aged (approximately 59) and long-lived (roughly 82).

Library preparation used 5' RACE. The sequencer was an Illumina HiSeq 2500. A second roughly 7 to 11 cycle PCR used a sample-barcoded 5' primer and a J-beta primer mix. A template-switch 5' adaptor carrying 12 random nucleotides introduced a unique molecular identifier onto each TCR beta cDNA molecule. Each sample yielded at least 3 million CDR3-containing paired-end reads. The Mint cDNA synthesis kit, primed by a TRBC-specific oligonucleotide, was used to synthesize first-strand cDNA from all RNA. After uracil-DNA glycosylase treatment, a first 18-cycle PCR used universal primers M1SS and BC2_uni_R on all cDNA. In the source study's methods: Normalization of each sample was performed by random selection of 1 million high-quality reads, each carrying a distinct molecular identifier. Instead of being binned into consensus sequences, reads that shared molecular identifiers were thrown out. MiTCR, with a Q25 quality threshold and the strictest error-elimination algorithm, was used for CDR3 identification, clonotype clustering and error correction. A nonparametric unseen species model with Euler transformation was used to estimate a lower bound on total TCR beta diversity. TCRdb itself trimmed the public reads at Q25 with fastp, ran MiXCR and retained productive beta chains. Under each unique CDR3 protein, matching rows form one entry showing the most common genes and DNA. It is TCRdb's table, rather than the study itself, that gives the V and J calls and clone size. The table for this sample lists about 830,000 distinct CDR3 sequences; 62% of them were counted only once. The ten largest clones capture around a quarter of the sample.

The CDR3 sequence holds 13 residues, the cysteine and phenylalanine included. Here the CDR3 DNA is all that survives: 39 bases in frame from base 1. V loses 3 bases of germline sequence and J loses 5 bases, and the interval between the two ends is 11 bases. The 35 to 40 donors, aged about 6 to 100 years, were systemically healthy Caucasian individuals from Russia. Approximately 9.7 milliliters of peripheral blood were drawn from each donor into EDTA-treated Vacutainer tubes. Ficoll-Paque density-gradient centrifugation was used to isolate PBMCs, with at least 7 million per sample. Trizol reagent was used to extract total RNA from PBMCs, with at least 5.5 micrograms per sample. Naive CD45RAhigh/CD27high T cell percentages were measured by flow cytometry on a PBMC aliquot from every donor. The full study reports these points: As age increased, observed TCR beta diversity per million T cells dropped in a roughly linear way, and a significant reduction was already evident by age roughly 36. A strong correlation was found between observed TCR beta diversity and the percentage of naive T cells measured by flow cytometry. Estimates of total diversity from one million sequenced T cells were regarded as lower bounds and underestimates. Compared with the aged group, the long-lived group had more naive CD4+ T cells, fewer expanded clones and increased TCR diversity, suggesting age selection. Because profiling used bulk unsorted PBMCs, naive and antigen-experienced compartments could not be compared conclusively. Because the CMV infection status of the donors was unknown, age-related changes in expanded clonotypes may potentially have been confounded.

The clonotype originates from a young man in good health. The chain joins TRBV12-3 or TRBV12-4 to TRBJ2-7; the D gene is perhaps TRBD1 or TRBD2, each of them matching over 5 bases. The sequencing sample was made of blood. The bases read TGTGCCAGCAGTTTCCTGAGGGGAGACGAGCAGTACTTC. Translated, it gives CASSFLRGDEQYF.